Sequencing of this TCR beta chain was carried out in a study of regulatory T cells in long-lasting Graves disease. Construction of the TCR beta libraries employed iRepertoire HTBI primers in conjunction with Arm-PCR of CDR3 regions. TCRdb reprocessed the multiplex PCR reads via MiXCR and lists one record per CDR3 protein. Among almost 350,000 distinct CDR3 sequences, around a fifth were seen once, and the ten largest hold just under 30%. The CDR3 sequence is 15 residues long. Germline V CDR1 and CDR2: SGHTA, FQGNSA. The V end was cut by 5 bases, the J end by 3 bases, with 16 bases between. There are many counts of this clonotype. Time point described: persistent/refractory GD, antithyroid drugs over 5 years with positive TRAb. RNA extracted from PBMCs served as the sequencing template. The diagnosis of Graves' disease used American Thyroid Association guidelines.

J is TRBJ1-1 and V is TRBV7-2, with D perhaps TRBD1 (5 bases). The sequenced sample was peripheral blood mononuclear cells (PBMCs), obtained when the disease was refractory, from a patient treated with antithyroid drugs. The TCR originated in a female donor with Graves disease. In nucleotides, the CDR3 is TGTGCCAGCAGCCCGTGGCAGGGAGGAGACACTGAAGCTTTCTTT. Amino acids: CASSPWQGGDTEAFF.